This T cell receptor (beta chain) was obtained from a study of graft-versus-host responses after intestinal transplantation (dated by TCRdb to the early 2020s). As for the study more broadly: Recipients received multivisceral, liver-intestinal, or isolated intestinal transplants. Anti-thymocyte globulin induction was given to all recipients, followed by maintenance tacrolimus and steroids for 2 to 3 years. Graft-versus-host and host-versus-graft alloreactive T cell clones were tracked in the graft, circulation and bone marrow after intestinal transplantation using bulk TCR-beta CDR3 sequencing. To identify alloreactive clones, pre-transplant mixed lymphocyte reaction products were sequenced and compared with unstimulated pre-transplant donor and recipient T cells. The cohort enrolled roughly 25 intestinal transplant recipients including one retransplant, and a few patients lacking pretransplant specimens were excluded. Donor T cell macrochimerism was defined as a peak of at least 4% donor T cells among recipient peripheral blood mononuclear cells. Rather than being sequenced by the commercial service, samples from a few later patients were sequenced in-house on an Illumina MiSeq and processed with MiXCR. Overall study outcomes, separate from this receptor: Early after transplant, peak levels of circulating GvH clones were associated with declines in HvG clones. The conclusions were limited by the relatively low number and heterogeneity of the intestinal transplant patients. In patients with donor T cell macrochimerism, the allografts had high GvH to HvG T cell clonal ratios. GvH clones were detected in recipient bone marrow, and some appeared earlier in ileal mucosa or blood, consistent with an intestinal mucosal origin.

The library was built by means of the immunoSEQ multiplex PCR assay. For most patients, genomic DNA was isolated with the Qiagen DNeasy Blood and Tissue Kit and sent frozen to Adaptive Biotechnologies for TCR sequencing. Adaptive Biotechnologies carried out high-throughput TCR-beta CDR3 sequencing of genomic DNA for most patients. On the study's bioinformatics: TCR sequencing data for some 19 patients were retrieved from Adaptive's ImmunoSEQ software; three other patients were processed with MiXCR and VDJtools. To correct CD4 versus CD8 sorting errors, sequences present in both subsets at a frequency ratio below 5:1 were removed. CDR3 nucleotide sequences shared between donor and recipient were removed because the origin of such sequences could not be assigned. To count as alloreactive, a clone needed at least 2-fold expansion over unstimulated cells and a minimum CFSE-low frequency of 0.002% (template counts) or 0.001% (read counts). Clones detected in sequenced pre-transplant spleen, lymph node, or MLR CFSE-low populations of the donor or recipient were defined as mappable. The cumulative frequency of alloreactive clones was calculated as a percentage of all sequences, weighted by copy number. TCRdb carries this immuneACCESS record with in-frame sequences only. Its versions omit some clonotypes, under half of them owing to an unresolved V gene in the studies checked, with the rest unexplained. Clonal size and the V and J genes are those of that table, whereas D and trimming came from the DNA. Here the sample has 130,000 or so clones; more than 90% occur a single time. Of the sample, around 0.16% falls within the top ten clones.

Comments on this clone: There is no known antigen for this receptor. Within one base of it there is no much larger clone, and no base qualities were kept.

In the paper's terms, the time point label means: cells obtained before transplantation from donor or recipient. CD3+CD4+ and CD3+CD8+ populations were FACS-sorted from unstimulated pre-transplant donor and recipient cells taken from spleen or lymph nodes. Inclusive of the bounding cysteine and phenylalanine, the CDR3 is 15 residues long. Just CDR3 DNA is preserved here, 45 bases in frame from base 1. V gives up 1 base and J gives up 4 bases, and the segment between their germline ends measures 14 bases. CDR1 and CDR2 were assigned from the germline V gene (reference sequence) as MNHEY and SMNVEV. Sequencing used unstimulated CD4+ T cells sorted from spleen or lymph node cells, obtained before intestinal transplant. The sequence joins TRBV27 to TRBJ2-7; TRBD1 could be the D gene, as 5 bases match. The receptor was derived from a human donor who received an intestinal transplant. DNA sequence: TGTGCCAGCAGTTTATACCAGGGAAGGACGTACGAGCAGTACTTC. Protein translation: CASSLYQGRTYEQYF.